Listed below are T cell receptor beta chains from one sample, sequenced in a study of blood T cells in healthy people across ages. From the 5' RACE reads, TCRdb called clonotypes with MiXCR, one entry per CDR3 protein. This table has 1.5 million to 2 million distinct CDR3 sequences, about 49% appearing once. Sequencing was performed on blood. The receptors were sampled from a middle-aged woman in good health. Both conserved end residues are part of each CDR3. A D gene is named only where the DNA matches it firmly. Rows may omit the clone size; those that give it use once, few, many or a size class.

clone_size	d_call	v_call	j_call	cdr3_nt	cdr3_aa
few	-	TRBV7-6	TRBJ2-7	TGTGCCAGCAGCTGGGCCGGGACGGAGATCGAGCAGTACTTC	CASSWAGTEIEQYF
-	TRBD2	TRBV4-3	TRBJ2-1	TGCGCCAGCAGCCAAGTTACCCCCGGGACTAGCGGGAATGAGCAGTTCTTC	CASSQVTPGTSGNEQFF
-	TRBD1	TRBV5-1	TRBJ2-5	TGCGCCAGCAGCTTGGACGGGACAGGGGCAATGACCCAGTACTTC	CASSLDGTGAMTQYF
-	TRBD1	TRBV6-5	TRBJ1-1	TGTGCCAGCAGGCAAGACAGGGGGCGAAACACTGAAGCTTTCTTT	CASRQDRGRNTEAFF
few	-	TRBV21-1	TRBJ2-7	TGTGCCAGCACCGACCTCCCCGGACCAGCGGGGTTATTCGGTCGGTCTTGGGAGCAGTACTTC	CASTDLPGPAGLFGRSWEQYF
once	-	TRBV20-1	TRBJ1-5	TGCAGTGGTTCGGCAGGGGCAATCTATAGCAATCAGCCCCAGCATTTT	CSGSAGAIYSNQPQHF
-	TRBD1	TRBV20-1	TRBJ1-4	TGCAGTGCTAGAGGCAGGGGGCATCGTGAAAAACTGTTTTTT	CSARGRGHREKLFF
-	TRBD2	TRBV13	TRBJ2-1	TGTGCCAGCAGCCTCTGGACTAGCGGGGGCCACTACGGCGGCAATGAGCAGTTCTTC	CASSLWTSGGHYGGNEQFF
-	TRBD1	TRBV6-1	TRBJ1-2	TGTGCCAGCAGTGAGCCGTACAGGGGTGACGACTATGGCTACACCTTC	CASSEPYRGDDYGYTF
-	-	TRBV5-1	TRBJ1-2	TGCGCCAGCAGCTTGTTCTCAGGGGATAACTATGGCTACACCTTC	CASSLFSGDNYGYTF
-	-	TRBV18	TRBJ1-6	TGTGCCAGCTCTCGCCAGAAAGATAATTCACCCCTCCACTTT	CASSRQKDNSPLHF
few	-	TRBV4-1	TRBJ2-1	TGCGCCAGCAGCCAAGATGACGGGACTTATCCCAACTCCTACAATGAGCAGTTCTTC	CASSQDDGTYPNSYNEQFF
-	TRBD1	TRBV4-2	TRBJ1-4	TGTGCCAGCAGCCAAAGGAAACAGGGGGGTGAAAAACTGTTTTTT	CASSQRKQGGEKLFF
-	TRBD2	TRBV6-1	TRBJ2-7	TGTGCCAGCAGCGAACTGAGACTAGCGGGACCCTACGAGCAGTACTTC	CASSELRLAGPYEQYF
few	-	TRBV28	TRBJ2-7	TGTGCCAGCAGGGGCGGGACAGCCGGGAGCTACGAGCAGTACTTC	CASRGGTAGSYEQYF
few	-	TRBV12-3/TRBV12-4	TRBJ2-1	TGTGCCAGCAGCCACAGGGAAACTAACAATGAGCAGTTCTTC	CASSHRETNNEQFF
-	-	TRBV29-1	TRBJ1-2	TGCAGCGCCCTCGGGGGGGACTATGGCTACACCTTC	CSALGGDYGYTF
many	TRBD1	TRBV28	TRBJ1-2	TGTGCCAGCAGCTTAACGGGACAGGGGTATGGCTACACCTTC	CASSLTGQGYGYTF
few	-	TRBV29-1	TRBJ2-1	TGCAGCCCCACAGGGCCGGGGGGTGGTGAGCAGTTCTTC	CSPTGPGGGEQFF
-	-	TRBV6-5	TRBJ2-1	TGTGCCAGCAGAGCACCGGGACGGGTGTACAATGAGCAGTTCTTC	CASRAPGRVYNEQFF
-	-	TRBV6-5	TRBJ1-6	TGTGCCAGCAGTTACTCGGGAGGGCAGGGGAATTCACCCCTCCACTTT	CASSYSGGQGNSPLHF
-	-	TRBV12-3/TRBV12-4	TRBJ2-7	TGTGCCGGCAGTTTTCAAGGGGCCGTCGAGCAGTACTTC	CAGSFQGAVEQYF
-	-	TRBV25-1	TRBJ2-5	TGTGCCAGCAGTGAACGGGACGGATCATTAGAGACCCAGTACTTC	CASSERDGSLETQYF
-	-	TRBV6-5	TRBJ1-1	TGTGCCAGCAGGAAACAGGCCCGGGGAACTGAAGCTTTCTTT	CASRKQARGTEAFF
-	-	TRBV27	TRBJ2-3	TGTGCCAGCAGTTTAGGTACAGGGATGGCAGATACGCAGTATTTT	CASSLGTGMADTQYF
-	-	TRBV14	TRBJ2-3	TGTGCCAGCAGCCAAGATACATACGGGACTGAGCAGTATTTT	CASSQDTYGTEQYF
once	-	TRBV5-1	TRBJ1-1	TGCGCCAGCAGCCCCCCGGTTTCCCACACGTCGGGCACTGAAGCTTTCTTT	CASSPPVSHTSGTEAFF
-	TRBD2	TRBV28	TRBJ2-5	TGTGCCAGCAGGATAGCGGGGACTAGCGGGGGAACTGAGACCCAGTACTTC	CASRIAGTSGGTETQYF
-	-	TRBV24-1	TRBJ2-3	TGTGCCACCAGTGATTTAGAGGGATTGGGCGCGGATACGCAGTATTTT	CATSDLEGLGADTQYF
-	-	TRBV29-1	TRBJ2-5	TGCAGCGTTGAAGGAGGGGCAGGGAGCCTACAAGAGACCCAGTACTTC	CSVEGGAGSLQETQYF
-	-	TRBV7-2	TRBJ2-7	TGTGCCAGCAGCTCGTGGGGAGAGACCCGGTACTTC	CASSSWGETRYF
once	-	TRBV24-1	TRBJ2-3	TGTGCCACCAGTGTCCGTGGGCAGGGGGGATATGATACGCAGTATTTT	CATSVRGQGGYDTQYF
-	-	TRBV20-1	TRBJ2-3	TGCAGTGCTGAGGCCGGGACCCTAACAGATACGCAGTATTTT	CSAEAGTLTDTQYF
once	TRBD2	TRBV7-6	TRBJ2-5	TGTGCCAGCAGCCCAAATAGTGGTGTGGGAGGGGAGACCCAGTACTTC	CASSPNSGVGGETQYF
few	-	TRBV5-1	TRBJ2-5	TGCGCCAGCAAGGCTAGTCGAGGGGAGACCCAGTACTTC	CASKASRGETQYF
-	TRBD2	TRBV15	TRBJ2-5	TGTGCCACCAGCAGAGATGGGTTCTTTGGAGCGGGGGTCGAGACCCAGTACTTC	CATSRDGFFGAGVETQYF
-	TRBD2	TRBV19	TRBJ2-1	TGTGCCAGTAGTTCGCGGGAGATGAATGAGCAGTTCTTC	CASSSREMNEQFF
-	TRBD2	TRBV15	TRBJ2-7	TGCGCCACCAGCAGAGATCCCAGCGGGGGTTATAATGAGCAGTACTTC	CATSRDPSGGYNEQYF
few	TRBD1	TRBV27	TRBJ2-5	TGTGCCAGCAGCCCTACCGCCTACAGGGGTCAAGAGACCCAGTACTTC	CASSPTAYRGQETQYF
-	TRBD1	TRBV11-2	TRBJ1-5	TGTGCCAGCAGCCGTGGACAGGTTAATCAGCCCCAGCATTTT	CASSRGQVNQPQHF
few	TRBD2	TRBV4-3	TRBJ2-7	TGCGCCAGCAGCCATCGCGGGGGGGACTCCTACGAGCAGTACTTC	CASSHRGGDSYEQYF
-	-	TRBV25-1	TRBJ1-2	TGTGCCAGCAGTGAACAGGGGCCCTATGGCTGCACCTTC	CASSEQGPYGCTF
-	-	TRBV20-1	TRBJ1-2	TGCAGTGCTAGAGTGGGAGCTTCAGGCTATGGCTACACCTTC	CSARVGASGYGYTF
few	-	TRBV4-3	TRBJ2-7	TGCGCCAGCAGCCAGACAGGAGCGGGCGAGCAGTACTTC	CASSQTGAGEQYF
-	-	TRBV2	TRBJ2-7	TGTGCCAGCAGTGAGGGCAGGGGCCTCTCCTACGAGCAGTACTTC	CASSEGRGLSYEQYF
-	TRBD1	TRBV18	TRBJ2-1	TGTGCCAGCTCGACAGGGGTCAACAATGAGCAGTTCTTC	CASSTGVNNEQFF
-	-	TRBV29-1	TRBJ1-1	TGCAGCGTTTTTTCCCACGTTAGGTCTGAAGCTTTCTTT	CSVFSHVRSEAFF
-	-	TRBV2	TRBJ1-2	TGTGCCAGCAGTGAGCAGGGCCAGGTCGGTGGCTACACCTTC	CASSEQGQVGGYTF
-	TRBD2	TRBV12-3/TRBV12-4	TRBJ2-3	TGTGCCAGCAGCACTAGCGGTTTTAGCACAGATACGCAGTATTTT	CASSTSGFSTDTQYF
-	TRBD2	TRBV27	TRBJ2-7	TGTGCCAGCAGTTTATTACCCACTAGCGGGGCCCTCGGCAAGTCCTACGAGCAGTACTTC	CASSLLPTSGALGKSYEQYF
-	-	TRBV3-1	TRBJ2-5	TGTGCCAGCGGGTCGACGACTCCGACGGAGACCCAGTACTTC	CASGSTTPTETQYF
few	-	TRBV7-9	TRBJ2-3	TGTGCCAGCAGCTTAGAGGGCGGCTTTAGCACAGATACGCAGTATTTT	CASSLEGGFSTDTQYF
-	-	TRBV4-3	TRBJ2-6	TGCGCCAGCAGCCTCCTGTTATATTCCCCCTCTGGGGCCAACGTCCTGACTTTC	CASSLLLYSPSGANVLTF
-	-	TRBV4-1	TRBJ2-7	TGCGCCAGCAGCCAAGAGGAGAGGGATAACAATGAGCAGTACTTC	CASSQEERDNNEQYF